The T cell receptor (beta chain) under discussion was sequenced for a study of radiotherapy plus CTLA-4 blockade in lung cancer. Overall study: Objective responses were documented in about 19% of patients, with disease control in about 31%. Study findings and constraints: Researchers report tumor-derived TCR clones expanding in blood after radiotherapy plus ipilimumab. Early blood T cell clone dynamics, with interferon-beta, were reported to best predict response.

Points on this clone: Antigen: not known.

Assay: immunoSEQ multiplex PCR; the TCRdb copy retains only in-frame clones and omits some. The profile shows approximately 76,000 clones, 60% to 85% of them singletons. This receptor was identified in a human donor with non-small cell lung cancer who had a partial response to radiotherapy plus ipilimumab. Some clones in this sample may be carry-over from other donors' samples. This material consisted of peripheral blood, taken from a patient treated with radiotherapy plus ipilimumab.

The CDR3 bases are TGTGCCAGCAGAAATTTTAGGGGGTTCAATGGCTACACCTTC. Protein product: CASRNFRGFNGYTF. This chain connects TRBV6-6 to TRBJ1-2; D perhaps matches TRBD1 (6 bases). V lost 6 bases and J lost 6, with 17 bases in between. The germline CDR1 and CDR2 sequences are MNHNY and SVGAGI (reference sequence). This CDR3 region has 14 residues.